Listed below are T cell receptor beta chains from one sample, sequenced in a study of graft-versus-host responses after intestinal transplantation. Repertoires were generated with immunoSEQ multiplex PCR, while TCRdb's copy carries only in-frame clones and drops some. The profile covers 55,000 to 70,000 clones, with under 95% appearing a single time and approximately 2.7% taken by the ten largest. Source: PBMCs, taken roughly 120 days after intestinal transplantation. All receptors derive from a human patient who received an intestinal transplant, so some T cells may come from the graft donor. Each CDR3 is given with its conserved first and last residue. The D gene is left open where the match is weak. Clone size is shown for a subset of rows, as once, few, many or a class of expanded clone.

TRBJ2-1 TRBV28 NA NA TGTGCCAGCAGTTCCAACTGGTACAATGAGCAGTTCTTC CASSSNWYNEQFF
TRBJ2-7 TRBV6-5 NA NA TGTGCCAGCAGTTACGAGGGGGGGGCCTCCTACGAGCAGTACTTC CASSYEGGASYEQYF
TRBJ2-1 TRBV4-2 NA once TGTGCCAGCAGCCAGAACAGGGGCGCGGGGGAGCAGTTCTTC CASSQNRGAGEQFF
TRBJ2-7 TRBV10-3 NA once TGTGCCATCAGAGGGGACGACGCATACGAGCAGTACTTC CAIRGDDAYEQYF
TRBJ2-6 TRBV28 NA NA TGTGCCAGCAGTCCCCCGGCGGGGACTGGGGCCAACGTCCTGACTTTC CASSPPAGTGANVLTF
TRBJ2-1 TRBV10-3 NA NA TGTGCCATCAGTGTTGCTAGCTCCTACAATGAGCAGTTCTTC CAISVASSYNEQFF
TRBJ2-1 TRBV19 TRBD2 NA TGTGCCAGTAGTATTCGGGAAATAGCGGGAGGGAAATGGGACTTACTTAATGAGCAGTTCTTC CASSIREIAGGKWDLLNEQFF
TRBJ1-2 TRBV5-5 TRBD1 NA TGTGCCAGCAGCCCTGGGCCGGGACAGGGGGGCTATGGCTACACCTTC CASSPGPGQGGYGYTF
TRBJ2-1 TRBV5-1 NA NA TGCGCCAGCAGCCTAAGCGGCGGGAAATCAATTGAGCAGTTCTTC CASSLSGGKSIEQFF
TRBJ1-5 TRBV30 TRBD1 NA TGTGCCTGGAGTGTGGACAGGGATCAGCCCCAGCATTTT CAWSVDRDQPQHF